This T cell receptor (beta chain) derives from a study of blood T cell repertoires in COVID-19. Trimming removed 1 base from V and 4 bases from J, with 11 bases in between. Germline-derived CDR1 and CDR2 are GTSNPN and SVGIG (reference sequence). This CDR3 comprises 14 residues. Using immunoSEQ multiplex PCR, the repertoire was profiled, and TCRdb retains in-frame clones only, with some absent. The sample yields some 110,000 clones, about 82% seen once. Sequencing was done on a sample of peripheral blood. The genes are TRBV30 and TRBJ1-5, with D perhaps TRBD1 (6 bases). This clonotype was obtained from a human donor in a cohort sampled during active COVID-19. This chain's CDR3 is CAWSEKGGNQPQHF. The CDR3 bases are TGTGCCTGGAGTGAGAAAGGGGGAAATCAGCCCCAGCATTTT.